This T cell receptor beta chain was observed in a study of beta chain features in type 1 diabetes. CDR1 and CDR2 from the germline V gene are KGHSH and LQKENI. Trimming pared 0 bases from V and 5 bases from J, leaving 11 bases between. The CDR3 is 15 amino acids. Isolated RNA was reverse transcribed in full, so expressed TCRB transcripts were sequenced. Data came from immunoSEQ multiplex PCR; TCRdb stores just in-frame clones and leaves some out. The table shows under 90,000 clones, with under 35% occurring only once. This clone was seen more than once but under ten times. The sequencing sample was made of stem cell memory CD4+ T cells from blood. This sequence was found in a woman aged 18-35 years in good health. The chain links TRBV18 to TRBJ2-1; possibly TRBD2 for D (6 bases). In DNA, the CDR3 is TGTGCCAGCTCACCACCGAACCTAGCGAACAATGAGCAGTTCTTC. Translation gives CASSPPNLANNEQFF.